This T cell receptor beta chain derives from a study of cytomegalovirus exposure and HLA in healthy donors. For the study at large: Most donors, 81% of some 400 genotyped, fell in the Caucasian-associated ancestry cluster.

The length of the CDR3 is 15 residues. The V end was cut by 2 bases, the J end by 0 bases, with 5 bases between. Germline assignment: CDR1 MNHEY and CDR2 SVGAGI. Healthy people donating bone marrow made up the donors. Use of 60 Vbeta and 13 Jbeta primers characterized the PCR. Data came from immunoSEQ multiplex PCR; TCRdb stores just in-frame clones and leaves some out. The top ten hold roughly 4.1% of the sample, which has roughly 120,000 clones, 65% to 75% seen once. The genes are TRBV6-5 and TRBJ1-6; D is uncertain. Sequencing was carried out using PBMCs. The source of this sequence is a woman in her fifties or sixties in good health and CMV-seropositive. The CDR3 loop is CASSYGSSYNSPLHF. The CDR3 DNA reads TGTGCCAGCAGTTACGGGAGCTCCTATAATTCACCCCTCCACTTT.